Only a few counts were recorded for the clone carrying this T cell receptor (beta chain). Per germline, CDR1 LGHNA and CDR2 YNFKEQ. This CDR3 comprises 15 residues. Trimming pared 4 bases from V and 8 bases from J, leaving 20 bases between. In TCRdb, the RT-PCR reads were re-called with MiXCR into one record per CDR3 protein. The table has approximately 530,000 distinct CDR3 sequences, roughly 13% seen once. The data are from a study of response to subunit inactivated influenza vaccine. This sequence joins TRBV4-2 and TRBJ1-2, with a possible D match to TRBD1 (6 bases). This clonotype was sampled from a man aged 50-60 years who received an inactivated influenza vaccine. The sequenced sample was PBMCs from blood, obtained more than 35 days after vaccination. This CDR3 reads CASSPKGGSDGGYTF. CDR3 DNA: TGTGCCAGCAGCCCCAAGGGGGGTTCGGACGGCGGCTACACCTTC.